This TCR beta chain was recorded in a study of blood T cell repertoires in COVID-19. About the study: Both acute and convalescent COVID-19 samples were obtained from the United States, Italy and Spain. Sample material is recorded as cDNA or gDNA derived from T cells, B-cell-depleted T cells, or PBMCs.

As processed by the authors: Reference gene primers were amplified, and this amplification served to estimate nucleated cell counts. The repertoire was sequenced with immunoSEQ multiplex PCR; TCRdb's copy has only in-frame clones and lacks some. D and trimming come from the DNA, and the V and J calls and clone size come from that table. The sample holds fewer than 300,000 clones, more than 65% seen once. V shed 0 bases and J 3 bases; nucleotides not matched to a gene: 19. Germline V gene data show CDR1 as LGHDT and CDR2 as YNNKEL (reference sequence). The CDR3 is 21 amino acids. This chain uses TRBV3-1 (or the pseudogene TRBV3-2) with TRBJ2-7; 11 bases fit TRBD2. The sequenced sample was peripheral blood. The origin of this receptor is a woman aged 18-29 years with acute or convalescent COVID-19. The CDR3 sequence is CASSQEGERGLRTSGFYEQYF. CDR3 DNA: TGTGCCAGCAGCCAAGAGGGGGAGAGGGGTTTACGGACTAGCGGGTTCTACGAGCAGTACTTC.